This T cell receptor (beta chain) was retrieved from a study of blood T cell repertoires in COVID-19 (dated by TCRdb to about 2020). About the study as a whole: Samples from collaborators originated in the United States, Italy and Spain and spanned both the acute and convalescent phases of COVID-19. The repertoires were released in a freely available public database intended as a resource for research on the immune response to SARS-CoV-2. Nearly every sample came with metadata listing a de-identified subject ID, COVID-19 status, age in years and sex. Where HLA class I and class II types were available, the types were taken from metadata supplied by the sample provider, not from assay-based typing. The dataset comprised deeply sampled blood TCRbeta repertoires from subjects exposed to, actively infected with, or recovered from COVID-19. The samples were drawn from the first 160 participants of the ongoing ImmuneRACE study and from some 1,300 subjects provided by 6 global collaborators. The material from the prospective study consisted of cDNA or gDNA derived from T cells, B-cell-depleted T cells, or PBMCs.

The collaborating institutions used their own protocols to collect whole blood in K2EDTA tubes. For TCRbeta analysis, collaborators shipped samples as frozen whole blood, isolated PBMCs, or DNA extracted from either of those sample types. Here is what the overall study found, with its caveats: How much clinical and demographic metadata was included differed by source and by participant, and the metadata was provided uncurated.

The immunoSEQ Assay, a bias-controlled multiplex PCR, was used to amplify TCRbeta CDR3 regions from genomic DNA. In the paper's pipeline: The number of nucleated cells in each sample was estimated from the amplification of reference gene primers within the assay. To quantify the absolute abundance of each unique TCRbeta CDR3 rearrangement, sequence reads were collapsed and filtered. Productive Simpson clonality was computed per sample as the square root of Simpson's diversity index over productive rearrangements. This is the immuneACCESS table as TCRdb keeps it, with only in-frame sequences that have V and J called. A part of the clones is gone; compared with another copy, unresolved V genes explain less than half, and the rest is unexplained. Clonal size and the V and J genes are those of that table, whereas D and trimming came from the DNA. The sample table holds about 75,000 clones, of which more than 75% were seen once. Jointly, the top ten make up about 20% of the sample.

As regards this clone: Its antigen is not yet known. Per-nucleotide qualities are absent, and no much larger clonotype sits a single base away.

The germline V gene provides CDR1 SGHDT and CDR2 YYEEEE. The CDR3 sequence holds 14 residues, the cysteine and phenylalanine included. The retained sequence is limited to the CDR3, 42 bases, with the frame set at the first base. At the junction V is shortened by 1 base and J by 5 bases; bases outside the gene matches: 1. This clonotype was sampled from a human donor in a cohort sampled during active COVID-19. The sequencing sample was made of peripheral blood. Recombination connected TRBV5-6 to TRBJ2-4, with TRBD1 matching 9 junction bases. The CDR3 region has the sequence CASSLWDRENIQYF. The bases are TGTGCCAGCAGCTTGTGGGACAGGGAAAACATTCAGTACTTC.